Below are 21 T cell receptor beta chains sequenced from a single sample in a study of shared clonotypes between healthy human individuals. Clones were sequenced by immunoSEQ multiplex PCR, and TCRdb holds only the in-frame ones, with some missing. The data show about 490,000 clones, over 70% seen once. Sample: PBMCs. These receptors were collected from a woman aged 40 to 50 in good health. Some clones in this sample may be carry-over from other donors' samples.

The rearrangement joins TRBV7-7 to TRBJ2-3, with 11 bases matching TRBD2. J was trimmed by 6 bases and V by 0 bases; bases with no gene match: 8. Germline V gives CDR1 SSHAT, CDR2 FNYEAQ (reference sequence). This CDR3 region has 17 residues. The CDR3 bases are TGTGCCAGCAGCTTAGCTTTTACTAGCGGGAGTCCCGATACGCAGTATTTT. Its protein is CASSLAFTSGSPDTQYF.

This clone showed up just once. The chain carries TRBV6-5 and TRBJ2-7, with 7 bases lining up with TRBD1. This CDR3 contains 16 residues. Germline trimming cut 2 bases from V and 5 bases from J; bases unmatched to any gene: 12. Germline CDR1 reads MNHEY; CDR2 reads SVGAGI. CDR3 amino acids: CASSYPAAGGTHEQYF. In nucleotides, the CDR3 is TGTGCCAGCAGTTACCCAGCGGCAGGGGGTACCCACGAGCAGTACTTC.

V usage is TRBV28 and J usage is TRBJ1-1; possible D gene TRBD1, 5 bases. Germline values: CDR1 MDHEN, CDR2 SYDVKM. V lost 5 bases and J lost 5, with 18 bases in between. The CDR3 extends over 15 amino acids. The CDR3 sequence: CASSTRWARGTEAFF. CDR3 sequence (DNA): TGTGCCAGCAGTACCCGGTGGGCCCGGGGGACTGAAGCTTTCTTT. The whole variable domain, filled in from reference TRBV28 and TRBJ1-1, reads DVKVTQSSRYLVKRTGEKVFLECVQDMDHENMFWYRQDPGLGLRLIYFSYDVKMKEKGDIPEGYSVSREKKERFSLILESASTNQTSMYLCASSTRWARGTEAFFGQGTRLTVV.

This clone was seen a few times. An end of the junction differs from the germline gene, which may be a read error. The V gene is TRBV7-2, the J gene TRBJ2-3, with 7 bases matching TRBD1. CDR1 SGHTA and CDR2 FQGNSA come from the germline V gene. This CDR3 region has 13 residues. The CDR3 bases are TGTGCCAGCAGCCCCCTCTCTCGAGACAGGGTTGATTTT. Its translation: CASSPLSRDRVDF.

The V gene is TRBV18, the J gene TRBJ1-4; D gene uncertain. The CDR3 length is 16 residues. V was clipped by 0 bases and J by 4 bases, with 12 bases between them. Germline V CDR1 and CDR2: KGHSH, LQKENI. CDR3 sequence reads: CASSPPLMDGNEKLFF. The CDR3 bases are TGTGCCAGCTCACCACCTCTGATGGACGGTAATGAAAAACTGTTTTTT. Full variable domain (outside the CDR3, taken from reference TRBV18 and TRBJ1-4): NAGVMQNPRHLVRRRGQEARLRCSPMKGHSHVYWYRQLPEEGLKFMVYLQKENIIDESGMPKERFSAEFPKEGPSILRIQQVVRGDSAAYFCASSPPLMDGNEKLFFGSGTQLSVL.

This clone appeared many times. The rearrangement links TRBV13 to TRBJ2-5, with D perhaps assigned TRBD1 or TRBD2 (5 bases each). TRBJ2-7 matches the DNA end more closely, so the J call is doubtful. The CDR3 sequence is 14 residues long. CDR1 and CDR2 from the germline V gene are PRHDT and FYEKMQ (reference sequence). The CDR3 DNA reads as TGTGCCAGCAGCCTGGGGGTCCCCTCCTACGAGCAGTACTTC. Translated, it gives CASSLGVPSYEQYF.

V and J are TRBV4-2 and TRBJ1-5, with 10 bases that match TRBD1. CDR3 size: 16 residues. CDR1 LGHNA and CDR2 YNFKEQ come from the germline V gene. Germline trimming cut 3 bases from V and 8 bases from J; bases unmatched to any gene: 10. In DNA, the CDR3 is TGTGCCAGCAGCCAGCTCCGGGACAGGGGACGGGAGCCCCAGCATTTT. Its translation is CASSQLRDRGREPQHF.

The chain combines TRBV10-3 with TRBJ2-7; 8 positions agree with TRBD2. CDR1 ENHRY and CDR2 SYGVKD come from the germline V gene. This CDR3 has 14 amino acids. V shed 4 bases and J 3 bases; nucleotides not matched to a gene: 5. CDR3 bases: TGTGCCATCAGTGCCGGGACTAGGGGCTACGAGCAGTACTTC. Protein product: CAISAGTRGYEQYF.

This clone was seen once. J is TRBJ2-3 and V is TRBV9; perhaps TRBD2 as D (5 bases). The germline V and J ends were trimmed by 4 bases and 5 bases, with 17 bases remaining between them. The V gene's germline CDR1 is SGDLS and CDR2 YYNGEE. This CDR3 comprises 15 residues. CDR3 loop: CASSPGRLAEDTQYF. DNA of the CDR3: TGTGCCAGCAGCCCAGGTAGGCTAGCCGAAGATACGCAGTATTTT.

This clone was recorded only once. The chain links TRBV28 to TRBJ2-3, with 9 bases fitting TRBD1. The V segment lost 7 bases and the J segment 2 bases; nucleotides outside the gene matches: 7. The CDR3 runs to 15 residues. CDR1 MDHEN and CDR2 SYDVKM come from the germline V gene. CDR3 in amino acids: CASTPGTGNTDTQYF. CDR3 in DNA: TGTGCCAGCACCCCCGGGACAGGGAACACAGATACGCAGTATTTT.

The CDR3 region has the DNA TGTGCCACCAGCCGACAGGCGGTTATCTCTGGGGCCAACGTCCTGACTTTC. Translated: CATSRQAVISGANVLTF. This chain links TRBV15 with TRBJ2-6; possible D gene TRBD1, 6 bases. The CDR3 contains 17 residues. Germline V gene data show CDR1 as LNHNV and CDR2 as YYDKDF (reference sequence). The V and J ends lost 5 bases and 0 bases respectively, with 14 bases between them.

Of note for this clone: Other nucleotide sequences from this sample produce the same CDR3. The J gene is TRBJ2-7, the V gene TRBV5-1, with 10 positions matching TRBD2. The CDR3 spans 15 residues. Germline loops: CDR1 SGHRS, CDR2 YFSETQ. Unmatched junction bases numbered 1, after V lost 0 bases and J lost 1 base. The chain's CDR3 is CASSLGLAGSYEQYF. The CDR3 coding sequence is TGCGCCAGCAGCTTGGGACTAGCGGGTTCCTACGAGCAGTACTTC.

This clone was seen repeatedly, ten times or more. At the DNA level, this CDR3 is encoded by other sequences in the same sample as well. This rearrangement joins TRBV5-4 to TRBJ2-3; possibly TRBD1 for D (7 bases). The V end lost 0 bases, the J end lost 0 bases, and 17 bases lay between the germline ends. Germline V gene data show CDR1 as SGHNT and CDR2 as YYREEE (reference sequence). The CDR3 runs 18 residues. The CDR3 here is CASSLARGSGRSTDTQYF. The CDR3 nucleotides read TGTGCCAGCAGCTTGGCCAGGGGGAGCGGGCGGAGCACAGATACGCAGTATTTT.

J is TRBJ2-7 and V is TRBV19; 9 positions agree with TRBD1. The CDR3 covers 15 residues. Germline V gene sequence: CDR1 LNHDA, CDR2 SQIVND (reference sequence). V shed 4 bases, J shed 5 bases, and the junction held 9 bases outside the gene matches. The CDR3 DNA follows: TGTGCCAGTAGTACCCTTTGGACAGGGGCCCACGAGCAGTACTTC. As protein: CASSTLWTGAHEQYF.

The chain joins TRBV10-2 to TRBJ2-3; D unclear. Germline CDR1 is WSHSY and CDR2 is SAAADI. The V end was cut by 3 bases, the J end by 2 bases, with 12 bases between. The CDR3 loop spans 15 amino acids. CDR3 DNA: TGCGCCAGCAGTGACACGACAAAACCCACAGATACGCAGTATTTT. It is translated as CASSDTTKPTDTQYF.

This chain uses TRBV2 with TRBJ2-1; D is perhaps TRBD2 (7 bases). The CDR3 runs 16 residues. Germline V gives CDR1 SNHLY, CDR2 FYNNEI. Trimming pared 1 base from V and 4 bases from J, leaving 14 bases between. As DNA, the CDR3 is TGTGCCAGCAGTGAAGGGCGGGAGAGGGGGTACAATGAGCAGTTCTTC. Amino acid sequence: CASSEGRERGYNEQFF.

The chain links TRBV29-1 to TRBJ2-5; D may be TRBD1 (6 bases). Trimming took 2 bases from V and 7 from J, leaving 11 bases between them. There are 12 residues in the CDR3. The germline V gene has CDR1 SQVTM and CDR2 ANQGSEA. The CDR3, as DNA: TGCAGCGTTGAACCCAGGGGTGGGACCCAGTACTTC. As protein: CSVEPRGGTQYF.

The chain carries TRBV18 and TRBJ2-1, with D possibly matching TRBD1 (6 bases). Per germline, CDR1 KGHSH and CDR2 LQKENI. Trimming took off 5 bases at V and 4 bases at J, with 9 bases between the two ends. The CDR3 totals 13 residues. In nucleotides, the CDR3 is TGTGCCAGCTCATACGACAGGTACAATGAGCAGTTCTTC. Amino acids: CASSYDRYNEQFF.

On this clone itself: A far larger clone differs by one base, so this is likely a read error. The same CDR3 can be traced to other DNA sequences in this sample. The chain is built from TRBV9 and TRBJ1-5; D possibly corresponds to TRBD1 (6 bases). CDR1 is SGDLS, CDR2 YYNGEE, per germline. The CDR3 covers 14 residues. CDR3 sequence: CASSEQGGDQPQHF. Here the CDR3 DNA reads TGTGCCAGTAGCGAACAGGGTGGGGATCAGCCCCAGCATTTT.

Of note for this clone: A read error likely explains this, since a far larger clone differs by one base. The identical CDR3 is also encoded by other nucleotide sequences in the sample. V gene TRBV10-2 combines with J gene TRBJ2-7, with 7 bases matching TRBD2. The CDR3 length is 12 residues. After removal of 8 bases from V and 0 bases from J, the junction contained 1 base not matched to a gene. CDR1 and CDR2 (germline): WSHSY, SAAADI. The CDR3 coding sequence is TGCGCCAGCCGCGGGAGCTCCTACGAGCAGTACTTC. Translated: CASRGSSYEQYF.

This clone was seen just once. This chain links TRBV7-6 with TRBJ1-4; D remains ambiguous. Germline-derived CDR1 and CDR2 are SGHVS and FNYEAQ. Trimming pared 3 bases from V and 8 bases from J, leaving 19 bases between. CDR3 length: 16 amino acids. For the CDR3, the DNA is TGTGCCAGCAGCTTGGCCTTGGGAGGAGTTGGGGAAAAACTGTTTTTT. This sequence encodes CASSLALGGVGEKLFF.